The clone carrying this T cell receptor beta chain has at least ten counts. Its antigen is as yet unknown. The data belong to a study of T-cell reconstitution after alpha-beta-depleted transplantation in children. The V gene's germline CDR1 is LNHNV and CDR2 YYDKDF (reference sequence). The CDR3 contains 16 residues. Trimming removed 1 base from V and 5 bases from J; junction bases left unmatched: 7. Unique molecular identifiers tagged the TCRbeta library. TCRdb fed the PCR reads into MiXCR, producing one record per CDR3 protein. This sample has hundreds of thousands of distinct CDR3 sequences; approximately 10% occur once, and the top ten carry about a quarter. Study-level findings and limits: At around two months after transplant, the alpha-beta T cells were reportedly derived from several hundred expanded clones that came from non-depleted graft cells. For some patients, TCRbeta diversity was high at day 60 because of recipient T cells and thymic progenitors that survived. Newly produced T cells mostly provided counts and TCRbeta diversity after one year, as hyperexpanded clones declined.

This clonotype originated in a male patient between 2 and 10 years old who had a stem cell transplant for chronic granulomatous disease, so the T cells may come from the graft donor. Sequencing was performed on peripheral blood, taken 180 days after TCRalphabeta/CD19-depleted stem cell transplant. The chain uses TRBV15 and TRBJ2-2, with 7 positions matching TRBD1. Written as DNA, the CDR3 is TGTGCCACCAGCAGAGGACAGGGAAGGTGGACCGGGGAGCTGTTTTTT. Protein product: CATSRGQGRWTGELFF.